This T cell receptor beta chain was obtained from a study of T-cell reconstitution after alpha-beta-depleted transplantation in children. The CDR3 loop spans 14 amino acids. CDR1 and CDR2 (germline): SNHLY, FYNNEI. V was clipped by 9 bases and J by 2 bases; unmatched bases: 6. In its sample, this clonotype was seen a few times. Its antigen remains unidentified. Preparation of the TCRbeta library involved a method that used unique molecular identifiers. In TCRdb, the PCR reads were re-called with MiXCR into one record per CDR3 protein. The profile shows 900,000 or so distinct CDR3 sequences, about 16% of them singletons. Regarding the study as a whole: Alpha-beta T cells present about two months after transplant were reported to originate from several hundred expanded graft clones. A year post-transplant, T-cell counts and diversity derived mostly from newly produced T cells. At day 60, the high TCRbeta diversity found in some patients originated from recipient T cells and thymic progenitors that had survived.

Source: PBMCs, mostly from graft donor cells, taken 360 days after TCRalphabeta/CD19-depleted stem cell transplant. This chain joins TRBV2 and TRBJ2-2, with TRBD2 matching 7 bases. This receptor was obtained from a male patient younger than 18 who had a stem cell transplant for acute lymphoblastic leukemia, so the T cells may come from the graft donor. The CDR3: CARRGSVNTGELFF. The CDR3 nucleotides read TGTGCCAGACGCGGGAGCGTTAACACCGGGGAGCTGTTTTTT.